This T cell receptor (beta chain) is drawn from a study of shared clonotypes between healthy human individuals. The wider study: CD4 naive and CD4 memory each took three plates per donor, while CD8 naive took two and CD8 memory one. Findings and caveats of the study: The study drew on few donors, limiting represented genetic and exposure-history diversity.

Assay: immunoSEQ multiplex PCR; the TCRdb copy retains only in-frame clones and omits some. The sample holds around 690,000 clones, 90% seen once. Germline V gene data show CDR1 as MGHRA and CDR2 as YSYEKL. This CDR3 has 16 residues. Losses at the gene ends were 1 base for V and 5 bases for J; bases not matched to a gene: 6. With regard to this clone: Antigen unknown.

The source of this sequence is a man aged 18 to 30 in good health. Some clones in this sample may be carry-over from other donors' samples. The V gene is TRBV4-1, the J gene TRBJ2-7; TRBD2 aligns across 12 bases. Input material: memory CD8+ T cells from PBMCs. Subset: CD45RO+ cells pooled with CCR7-negative TemRA cells. CDR3 sequence (DNA): TGCGCCAGCAGCCAAGTACTAGCGGGAGGTACCGACGAGCAGTACTTC. Its protein product is CASSQVLAGGTDEQYF.